The sequence of this TCR beta chain was determined in a study of shared clonotypes between healthy human individuals. Study-wide points: Across a handful of donors, naive CD4 shared around 5.1%, naive CD8 more than 3%, memory CD4 roughly 2.2%, memory CD8 about 0.4%.

Only in-frame clones appear in the TCRdb table, and some are missing; sequencing was by immunoSEQ multiplex PCR. This repertoire shows some 2.1 million clones, roughly 95% found once; its top ten account for 0.1% to 0.15%. With respect to this clone: What it binds is not known.

In the CD4+ fraction, cells were divided into CD45RA+ naive and CD45RA-negative memory subsets. This CDR3 is built from 12 residues. Germline loops: CDR1 ENHRY, CDR2 SYGVKD. With 4 bases removed from V and 5 bases from J, the gap between germline ends came to 8 bases. This sequence was found in a man aged 18 to 30 in good health. The material sequenced was naive CD4+ T cells sorted from blood. Subset reported: CD45RA+ positively selected. This chain links TRBV10-3 with TRBJ1-2; a possible D gene is TRBD1 (5 bases). As DNA, the CDR3 is TGTGCCATCAGTGCATCAGGGTATGGCTACACCTTC. Encoded protein: CAISASGYGYTF.